This entry describes one TCR beta chain. These data come from a study of blood T cells in healthy people across ages. Germline lookup yields CDR1 MNHEY and CDR2 SMNVEV (reference sequence). The CDR3 is 14 residues long. Trimming cost V 8 bases and J 0 bases, with 13 bases left between them. It was with a sample-barcoded 5' primer and a J-beta primer mix that a second PCR of about 7 to 12 cycles was run. One entry per CDR3 protein, called by TCRdb with MiXCR from the 5' RACE reads. The table records over 1.5 million distinct CDR3 sequences, around half of them present only once. The sequencing sample was made of blood. The sequence came from a woman in her thirties or forties in good health. The V gene is TRBV27, the J gene TRBJ1-2; TRBD1 might be the D (5 bases). CDR3 residues: CASSLTETNYGYTF. The DNA of the CDR3 is TGTGCCAGCTCATTGACAGAGACTAACTATGGCTACACCTTC.